This entry lists 14 T cell receptor beta chains sequenced from one sample in a study of OX40 agonist ivuxolimab in advanced cancers. TCRdb's copy holds only in-frame clones and misses some; the assay was immunoSEQ multiplex PCR. The data show about 99,000 clones, roughly 94% seen once. This specimen consisted of CD4+ or CD8+ T cells sorted from blood, obtained in a trial of the OX40 agonist ivuxolimab. Source of these receptors: an adult with an advanced solid tumor such as melanoma, head and neck, liver or kidney cancer.

This clone was detected only once. J is TRBJ1-5 and V is TRBV19, with D perhaps matching TRBD1 (5 bases). From germline, CDR1 is LNHDA and CDR2 SQIVND (reference sequence). This CDR3 has 14 amino acids. The V gene lost 3 bases and the J gene lost 4 bases, with 10 bases spanning the gap. CDR3 protein: CASSIQGTNQPQHF. CDR3 DNA sequence: TGTGCCAGTAGTATCCAGGGTACGAATCAGCCCCAGCATTTT.

V is TRBV19 and J is TRBJ1-3; tentative D call: TRBD1 (5 bases). CDR1 LNHDA and CDR2 SQIVND come from the germline V gene (reference sequence). The V end lost 3 bases, the J end lost 2 bases, and 14 bases lay between the germline ends. This CDR3 has 16 amino acids. CDR3 region: CASSMARGAPGNTIYF. CDR3 bases: TGTGCCAGTAGTATGGCCCGTGGGGCACCTGGAAACACCATATATTTT.

The chain combines TRBV29-1 with TRBJ1-2; 8 positions agree with TRBD1. Per the germline V gene, CDR1 is SQVTM and CDR2 is ANQGSEA. Trimming took 7 bases from V and 6 from J; bases not matched to a gene: 10. The CDR3 is 13 residues long. CDR3: CSGAGGRGDGYTF. Written as DNA, the CDR3 is TGCAGCGGGGCAGGGGGCCGGGGAGATGGCTACACCTTC.

The chain couples TRBV7-9 to TRBJ1-6; 8 bases match TRBD1. The germline gives CDR1 SEHNR, CDR2 FQNEAQ (reference sequence). V shed 5 bases and J 4 bases; nucleotides not matched to a gene: 7. The CDR3 contains 16 residues. The CDR3 here is CASSMTGEAYNSPLHF. Written as DNA, the CDR3 is TGTGCCAGCAGCATGACAGGGGAGGCTTATAATTCACCCCTCCACTTT. Complete variable domain (other parts from reference TRBV7-9 and TRBJ1-6): DTGVSQNPRHKITKRGQNVTFRCDPISEHNRLYWYRQTLGQGPEFLTYFQNEAQLEKSRLLSDRFSAERPKGSFSTLEIQRTEQGDSAMYLCASSMTGEAYNSPLHFGNGTRLTVT.

The CDR3 region has the DNA TGTGCCAGCAGCTCAGGGTATAATTCACCCCTCCACTTT. Amino acid sequence: CASSSGYNSPLHF. This rearrangement joins TRBV28 to TRBJ1-6; D might be TRBD1 (5 bases). V was trimmed by 6 bases and J by 4 bases, leaving 7 bases between them. There are 13 residues in the CDR3. Germline lookup yields CDR1 MDHEN and CDR2 SYDVKM. Filled out from reference TRBV28 and TRBJ1-6, the complete variable domain reads DVKVTQSSRYLVKRTGEKVFLECVQDMDHENMFWYRQDPGLGLRLIYFSYDVKMKEKGDIPEGYSVSREKKERFSLILESASTNQTSMYLCASSSGYNSPLHFGNGTRLTVT.

This chain joins TRBV28 and TRBJ2-7; D may correspond to TRBD1 or TRBD2 (5 bases each). Per germline, CDR1 MDHEN and CDR2 SYDVKM. The CDR3 has 14 residues. V shed 4 bases and J shed 4 bases, with 14 bases lying between them. The CDR3 bases are TGTGCCAGCAGTTCCCTCCCGGGGCTGTACGAGCAGTACTTC. As protein: CASSSLPGLYEQYF.

The chain couples TRBV5-1 to TRBJ2-1, with D unresolved. The CDR3 has 14 amino acids. V shed 0 bases and J shed 5 bases, with 9 bases lying between them. CDR1 and CDR2 from the germline V gene are SGHRS and YFSETQ. The CDR3 DNA follows: TGCGCCAGCAGCTTGGGGCAGCTAAACAATGAGCAGTTCTTC. Its protein product is CASSLGQLNNEQFF.

The chain recombines TRBV5-4 with TRBJ2-3; D is unclear. The V and J ends lost 4 bases and 0 bases respectively, with 21 bases between them. The CDR3 extends over 18 amino acids. CDR1 and CDR2 (germline): SGHNT, YYREEE (reference sequence). The CDR3 nucleotides are TGTGCCAGCAGCACTTGGGTCAAGGCGTCCCTAAGCACAGATACGCAGTATTTT. Translating it yields CASSTWVKASLSTDTQYF.

The V and J genes are TRBV7-9 and TRBJ2-5, with TRBD1 as a possible D gene (6 bases). The CDR3 is 14 residues long. Germline V gene sequence: CDR1 SEHNR, CDR2 FQNEAQ (reference sequence). V lost 6 bases to trimming and J lost 1 base, with 12 bases between them. This CDR3 reads CASSQQGGQETQYF. CDR3 coding DNA: TGTGCCAGCAGTCAACAGGGTGGCCAAGAGACCCAGTACTTC.

The chain recombines TRBV2 with TRBJ2-1; 8 bases fit TRBD1. Trimming cost V 6 bases and J 7 bases; bases outside gene matches: 5. Germline CDR1 and CDR2: SNHLY and FYNNEI. This CDR3 has 13 amino acids. In DNA form, the CDR3 reads TGTGCCAGCAGGCGGACAGGGAGTAATGAGCAGTTCTTC. Amino acid sequence: CASRRTGSNEQFF.

This sequence joins TRBV7-2 and TRBJ2-3; 8 bases agree with TRBD2. The V segment lost 2 bases and the J segment 5 bases; nucleotides outside the gene matches: 3. Germline V gene data show CDR1 as SGHTA and CDR2 as FQGNSA. This CDR3 is 14 amino acids long. DNA of the CDR3: TGTGCCAGCAGCTTAAGCGGGGGAGGAGATACGCAGTATTTT. Protein product: CASSLSGGGDTQYF.

The CDR3 DNA is TGTGCCAGCATTCCAGACAGGGCCCTTCTTGGCTACACCTTC. This sequence encodes CASIPDRALLGYTF. This chain connects TRBV2 to TRBJ1-2; 7 bases match TRBD1. CDR3 length equals 14 residues. The germline V gene encodes CDR1 SNHLY and CDR2 FYNNEI. V shed 7 bases and J 7 bases; nucleotides not matched to a gene: 12.

A remark on this clone: The same CDR3 also results from other DNA sequences found in this sample. The J gene is TRBJ2-5, the V gene TRBV9, with D maybe TRBD1 (5 bases). This CDR3 comprises 15 residues. Germline lookup yields CDR1 SGDLS and CDR2 YYNGEE. Trimming shortened V by 0 bases and J by 4 bases, and 13 bases separated the two germline ends. The CDR3 DNA reads as TGTGCCAGCAGCGTAGTTGGCGGTGGGGCAGAGACCCAGTACTTC. It encodes CASSVVGGGAETQYF.

The chain recombines TRBV10-3 with TRBJ2-1; maybe TRBD2 (5 bases). V was clipped by 6 bases and J by 9 bases, with 15 bases between them. In germline, CDR1 is ENHRY, CDR2 SYGVKD. The CDR3 is 13 residues long. CDR3 sequence (DNA): TGTGCCATCAGACCCAGCGGAGACGGTGAGCAGTTCTTC. Its protein product is CAIRPSGDGEQFF.